Following are 26 T cell receptor beta chains from one sample sequenced in a study of blood T cell repertoires in COVID-19. The assay was immunoSEQ multiplex PCR, and TCRdb's table has in-frame clones only and misses some. This sample has roughly 66,000 clones; approximately 80% occur once, and the top ten carry under 8%. Sequences were obtained from peripheral blood. Receptors originate from a man aged 60 to 69 with acute or convalescent COVID-19.

The sample holds a few counts of this clone. The gene calls are TRBV6-5 and TRBJ1-1; D is possibly TRBD1 (5 bases). The CDR3 sequence is 13 residues long. The V gene's germline CDR1 is MNHEY and CDR2 SVGAGI. With 2 bases removed from V and 4 bases from J, the gap between germline ends came to 8 bases. CDR3 nucleotides: TGTGCCAGCAGTTACCAGGGTACCACTGAAGCTTTCTTT. Amino acids: CASSYQGTTEAFF.

This clone has more than one count but fewer than ten. The chain recombines TRBV6-2 or TRBV6-3 with TRBJ2-1, with 12 bases aligning to TRBD2. There are 15 residues in the CDR3. With V trimmed by 2 bases and J by 7 bases, 3 bases remained unmatched. In germline, CDR1 is MNHEY, CDR2 SVGEGT. The CDR3 DNA reads TGTGCCAGCAGTTACGAACTAGCGGGGGGTAATGAGCAGTTCTTC. As protein: CASSYELAGGNEQFF.

The rearrangement uses TRBV5-1 and TRBJ2-7; D is possibly TRBD1 (5 bases). Germline assignment: CDR1 SGHRS and CDR2 YFSETQ. Trimming pared 0 bases from V and 1 base from J, leaving 14 bases between. The CDR3 is 16 amino acids. The CDR3 nucleotides read TGCGCCAGCAGCTTGGGTGGGGCTTCAAAATCCTACGAGCAGTACTTC. Translation gives CASSLGGASKSYEQYF. The full variable domain, completed using reference TRBV5-1 and TRBJ2-7, is KAGVTQTPRYLIKTRGQQVTLSCSPISGHRSVSWYQQTPGQGLQFLFEYFSETQRNKGNFPGRFSGRQFSNSRSEMNVSTLELGDSALYLCASSLGGASKSYEQYFGPGTRLTVT.

The chain couples TRBV7-2 to TRBJ2-2; 11 bases fit TRBD2. This CDR3 region has 16 residues. In germline, CDR1 is SGHTA, CDR2 FQGNSA. V lost 5 bases, J lost 3 bases, and 5 bases stayed unmatched. CDR3 sequence reads: CASSLYSGGDTGELFF. The CDR3 bases are TGTGCCAGCAGCCTCTATAGCGGGGGGGACACCGGGGAGCTGTTTTTT.

V usage is TRBV6-2 or TRBV6-3 and J usage is TRBJ1-4, with TRBD1 as a possible D gene (6 bases). The germline V gene encodes CDR1 MNHEY and CDR2 SVGEGT. The CDR3 sequence is 17 residues long. Deletions cut 1 base from V and 0 bases from J, with 12 bases between. In DNA form, the CDR3 reads TGTGCCAGCAGTTACTTGGACAGTCGCTCAACTAATGAAAAACTGTTTTTT. Amino acids: CASSYLDSRSTNEKLFF.

The chain couples TRBV7-2 to TRBJ1-1; D is possibly TRBD1 (6 bases). The V end lost 2 bases, the J end lost 3 bases, and 16 bases lay between the germline ends. The CDR3 loop spans 16 amino acids. Looked up from germline, CDR1 is SGHTA and CDR2 is FQGNSA. Here the CDR3 DNA reads TGTGCCAGCAGCTTAAGCAGGGGAGAAGGGGACACTGAAGCTTTCTTT. Protein: CASSLSRGEGDTEAFF.

The chain recombines TRBV27 with TRBJ1-1; D might be TRBD1 (5 bases). Germline values: CDR1 MNHEY, CDR2 SMNVEV (reference sequence). V was shortened by 6 bases and J by 5 bases, with 19 bases between the two germline ends. The CDR3 covers 15 residues. The CDR3 bases are TGTGCCAGCAGCTTGCCCCGAATTGGGGGGACTGAAGCTTTCTTT. Protein sequence: CASSLPRIGGTEAFF.

The chain carries TRBV10-3 and TRBJ1-1; D might be TRBD1 (5 bases). The CDR3 sequence is 12 residues long. Deletions cut 6 bases from V and 4 bases from J, with 9 bases between. Germline CDR1 reads ENHRY; CDR2 reads SYGVKD. CDR3 residues: CAIRAGGTEAFF. The CDR3 nucleotides read TGTGCCATCAGGGCCGGGGGCACTGAAGCTTTCTTT.

V is TRBV20-1 and J is TRBJ2-7, with D perhaps matching TRBD1 (5 bases). The CDR3 is 14 residues long. The V gene's germline CDR1 is DFQATT and CDR2 SNEGSKA (reference sequence). V shed 3 bases and J shed 2 bases, with 14 bases lying between them. The CDR3 loop reads CSASESRAAYEQYF. The CDR3 DNA sequence: TGCAGTGCTAGTGAGTCCAGGGCCGCCTACGAGCAGTACTTC.

CDR3 protein: CSASPSGGTASTDTQYF. CDR3 DNA: TGCAGTGCTAGTCCTAGCGGGGGGACCGCTAGCACAGATACGCAGTATTTT. This chain links TRBV20-1 with TRBJ2-3; 11 bases agree with TRBD2. CDR1 is DFQATT and CDR2 is SNEGSKA in the germline V gene (reference sequence). The CDR3 loop spans 17 amino acids. V was pared by 3 bases and J by 0 bases, with 8 bases of the junction left unmatched.

This chain links TRBV3-1 (or the pseudogene TRBV3-2) with TRBJ2-2; TRBD1 matches at 11 bases. V shed 4 bases and J 7 bases; nucleotides not matched to a gene: 8. From germline, CDR1 is LGHDT and CDR2 YNNKEL (reference sequence). The CDR3 loop spans 16 amino acids. The CDR3 region is CASSRTGTGGIGELFF. The CDR3 coding sequence is TGTGCCAGCAGCCGAACCGGGACAGGGGGTATCGGGGAGCTGTTTTTT.

The gene calls are TRBV2 and TRBJ2-5; perhaps TRBD2 as D (5 bases). The germline V gene has CDR1 SNHLY and CDR2 FYNNEI. Trimming shortened V by 8 bases and J by 5 bases, and 12 bases separated the two germline ends. This CDR3 has 12 amino acids. CDR3 DNA: TGTGCCAGCCTACTAGGCCGCGAGACCCAGTACTTC. It is translated as CASLLGRETQYF.

V gene TRBV19 combines with J gene TRBJ2-2; 8 bases are shared with TRBD1. There are 15 residues in the CDR3. The ends lost 7 bases at V and 4 bases at J; junction bases unmatched: 8. Looked up from germline, CDR1 is LNHDA and CDR2 is SQIVND (reference sequence). Written as DNA, the CDR3 is TGTGCCAGTACCACGGACAGGGTGGGCACCGGGGAGCTGTTTTTT. Translating gives CASTTDRVGTGELFF.

This sequence joins TRBV7-2 and TRBJ1-4; D ambiguous. Germline CDR1 SGHTA, CDR2 FQGNSA. The V gene lost 2 bases and the J gene lost 2 bases, with 9 bases spanning the gap. The length of the CDR3 is 15 residues. In DNA, the CDR3 is TGTGCCAGCAGCTTAATGGGCGGGACTAATGAAAAACTGTTTTTT. Translating gives CASSLMGGTNEKLFF.

The genes are TRBV4-2 and TRBJ2-5; 8 bases align to TRBD2. The CDR3 is 16 amino acids. With 0 bases clipped from V and 1 base from J, the junction kept 4 bases outside the gene matches. Germline lookup yields CDR1 LGHNA and CDR2 YNFKEQ. The CDR3 loop reads CASSQEDSGAQETQYF. The CDR3 DNA sequence: TGTGCCAGCAGCCAAGAAGATAGCGGGGCCCAAGAGACCCAGTACTTC.

This chain connects TRBV7-2 to TRBJ1-6, with TRBD1 matching 9 bases. The V gene end was trimmed by 5 bases and the J gene end by 7 bases; junction bases not matched to a gene: 9. Germline CDR1 is SGHTA and CDR2 is FQGNSA. CDR3 length equals 16 residues. Here the CDR3 reads CASSHGTGRRNSPLHF. The CDR3 DNA follows: TGTGCCAGCAGCCACGGGACAGGGCGGAGGAATTCACCCCTCCACTTT. Combining the CDR3 with reference TRBV7-2 and TRBJ1-6 gives the whole variable domain GAGVSQSPSNKVTEKGKDVELRCDPISGHTALYWYRQSLGQGLEFLIYFQGNSAPDKSGLPSDRFSAERTGGSVSTLTIQRTQQEDSAVYLCASSHGTGRRNSPLHFGNGTRLTVT.

The gene calls are TRBV27 and TRBJ1-6; the match to TRBD1 covers 10 bases. Germline V gives CDR1 MNHEY, CDR2 SMNVEV (reference sequence). V shed 0 bases, J shed 11 bases, and the junction held 7 bases outside the gene matches. The CDR3 has 16 residues. The CDR3: CASSLSGTGASPPLHF. The CDR3 DNA reads TGTGCCAGCAGTTTATCCGGGACAGGGGCTTCGCCACCCCTCCACTTT.

CDR3 residues: CASSQEDWYNSPLHF. The CDR3 nucleotides read TGTGCCAGCAGCCAAGAGGACTGGTATAATTCACCCCTCCACTTT. The chain joins TRBV3-1 (or the pseudogene TRBV3-2) to TRBJ1-6; D is unclear. Germline CDR1 is LGHDT and CDR2 is YNNKEL (reference sequence). The CDR3 has 15 residues. V lost 0 bases and J 4 bases, leaving 7 bases between the germline ends.

The gene calls are TRBV4-3 and TRBJ2-5; D might be TRBD2 (5 bases). Trimming cost V 1 base and J 5 bases, with 14 bases left between them. There are 15 residues in the CDR3. Germline V gene data show CDR1 as LGHNA and CDR2 as YSLEER. CDR3 sequence reads: CASSQGGTSGETQYF. The CDR3 DNA sequence: TGCGCCAGCAGCCAAGGGGGTACTAGTGGGGAGACCCAGTACTTC.

The chain uses TRBV6-2 or TRBV6-3 and TRBJ2-7, with 14 bases matching TRBD2. Looked up from germline, CDR1 is MNHEY and CDR2 is SVGEGT. The CDR3 length is 16 residues. J lost 4 bases, V lost 3 bases, and 5 bases had no gene match. CDR3: CASSYFRTSGGYEQYF. The CDR3 DNA sequence: TGTGCCAGCAGTTATTTCCGGACTAGCGGGGGGTACGAGCAGTACTTC.

CDR3 loop: CASSLVLPNYGYTF. The CDR3 DNA reads as TGTGCCAGCAGCCTCGTCCTCCCTAACTATGGCTACACCTTC. The J gene is TRBJ1-2, the V gene TRBV5-6, with D uncertain. The CDR3 runs 14 residues. The germline V gene encodes CDR1 SGHDT and CDR2 YYEEEE. Trimming removed 4 bases from V and 0 bases from J, with 10 bases in between.

This clone has only a few counts. This rearrangement joins TRBV10-3 to TRBJ2-6, with D uncertain. Trimming cost V 8 bases and J 4 bases, with 9 bases left between them. CDR3 length: 13 amino acids. From germline, CDR1 is ENHRY and CDR2 SYGVKD. CDR3 DNA sequence: TGTGCCATCTCGGAGTCCGGGGCCAACGTCCTGACTTTC. It yields the protein CAISESGANVLTF.

The chain's CDR3 is CASSQGQGANQPQHF. The CDR3 DNA follows: TGCGCCAGCAGCCAAGGACAGGGGGCAAATCAGCCCCAGCATTTT. V and J are TRBV4-1 and TRBJ1-5; TRBD1 aligns across 10 bases. V was clipped by 1 base and J by 4 bases; unmatched bases: 1. Per germline, CDR1 MGHRA and CDR2 YSYEKL. CDR3 length equals 15 residues.

The rearrangement joins TRBV4-2 to TRBJ2-1; 11 bases are a match to TRBD2. Germline lookup yields CDR1 LGHNA and CDR2 YNFKEQ. With 4 bases clipped from V and 5 bases from J, the junction kept 4 bases outside the gene matches. CDR3 length: 15 amino acids. CDR3 in DNA: TGTGCCAGCAGCCGTAGCGGGGGGGACCACAATGAGCAGTTCTTC. This codes for CASSRSGGDHNEQFF.

This clone has a handful of counts. Sequence at one end of the junction differs from germline and may be a read error. This specimen includes other DNA sequences encoding the same CDR3. The chain is built from TRBV19 and TRBJ1-5; D may be TRBD1 (6 bases). Germline V gene sequence: CDR1 LNHDA, CDR2 SQIVND (reference sequence). The CDR3 extends over 16 amino acids. The CDR3 protein is CASSLTGAGGPQAQHF. The CDR3 bases are TGTGCCAGTAGCCTTACGGGGGCGGGGGGGCCTCAGGCCCAGCATTTT.

As regards this clone: Additional DNA sequences in this sample encode the identical CDR3. This chain connects TRBV25-1 to TRBJ1-5, with D tentatively TRBD1 (6 bases). In germline, CDR1 is MGHDK, CDR2 SYGVNS. The CDR3 extends over 16 amino acids. V lost 5 bases, J lost 5 bases, and 19 bases lay in between. As DNA, the CDR3 is TGTGCCAGCAGTTCTTACCTAGGGGGAGGGGATCAGCCCCAGCATTTT. It specifies CASSSYLGGGDQPQHF.